The 29 T cell receptor beta chains below come from one sample, sequenced in a study of CD8 T cells in Susac syndrome (dated by TCRdb to the late 2010s). The protocol used for the library was the immunoSEQ multiplex PCR assay. RNA was extracted using the RNeasy kit, and roughly 0.45 to 1 microgram was reverse transcribed with random hexamers. TCRdb trimmed the raw reads at Q25, called clones with MiXCR and kept productive beta chains. Each CDR3 protein appears once, grouped with its most common genes and DNA. This sample lists approximately 210,000 distinct CDR3 sequences; about 94% were detected once. Clones ranked in the top ten supply 0.15% to 0.2% of the sample. Material: CD4+ T cells from PBMCs. All receptors derive from a human donor with Susac syndrome.

The rearrangement joins TRBV15 to TRBJ2-5, with 12 bases matching TRBD2. Trimming at V came to 0 bases and at J to 6 bases, leaving 5 bases not matched to a gene. Germline-derived CDR1 and CDR2 are LNHNV and YYDKDF (reference sequence). This CDR3 has 16 residues. This chain's CDR3 is CATSRDLTSGGQTQYF. Here the CDR3 DNA reads TGTGCCACCAGCAGAGATCTGACTAGCGGGGGTCAGACCCAGTACTTC.

This sequence joins TRBV25-1 and TRBJ2-7; TRBD2 is a possible D gene (7 bases). V lost 4 bases and J 7 bases, leaving 20 bases between the germline ends. The CDR3 runs 15 residues. Looked up from germline, CDR1 is MGHDK and CDR2 is SYGVNS. This chain's CDR3 is CASSAGQPLGGEQYF. CDR3 in DNA: TGTGCCAGCAGTGCAGGACAGCCGTTGGGGGGGGAGCAGTACTTC.

The chain recombines TRBV5-1 with TRBJ1-5; no clear D gene. The germline gives CDR1 SGHRS, CDR2 YFSETQ. The CDR3 loop spans 18 amino acids. The V end lost 3 bases, the J end lost 3 bases, and 22 bases lay between the germline ends. CDR3 protein: CASSSPIDYGRFNQPQHF. CDR3 bases: TGCGCCAGCAGCTCCCCCATTGATTACGGTCGATTCAATCAGCCCCAGCATTTT.

The gene calls are TRBV12-3 or TRBV12-4 and TRBJ1-6; D is perhaps TRBD1 (5 bases). The CDR3 extends over 15 amino acids. With 5 bases removed from V and 8 bases from J, the gap between germline ends came to 16 bases. CDR3 protein: CASSARLKGDSPLHF. The CDR3, as DNA: TGTGCCAGCAGTGCCCGACTTAAAGGGGATTCACCCCTCCACTTT.

The chain combines TRBV20-1 with TRBJ2-2; weak D call: TRBD1 (5 bases). V lost 0 bases and J lost 0, with 5 bases in between. CDR1 and CDR2 (germline): DFQATT, SNEGSKA (reference sequence). CDR3 size: 14 residues. This CDR3 reads CSAREDTNTGELFF. The CDR3 coding sequence is TGCAGTGCTAGAGAGGACACGAACACCGGGGAGCTGTTTTTT.

The rearrangement uses TRBV10-3 and TRBJ2-7; no definite D call. The CDR3 runs 14 residues. With 6 bases removed from V and 0 bases from J, the gap between germline ends came to 12 bases. Looked up from germline, CDR1 is ENHRY and CDR2 is SYGVKD. The CDR3 nucleotides read TGTGCCATCAGGGCTCTGTCGACCTCCTACGAGCAGTACTTC. Protein product: CAIRALSTSYEQYF.

The chain employs TRBV9 and TRBJ2-7, with 10 positions matching TRBD1. The V segment lost 2 bases and the J segment 6 bases; nucleotides outside the gene matches: 11. The CDR3 is made up of 16 amino acids. The germline V gene has CDR1 SGDLS and CDR2 YYNGEE. CDR3 amino acids: CASSVLVGTGAVEQYF. The CDR3 DNA sequence: TGTGCCAGCAGCGTTCTAGTGGGGACAGGGGCGGTCGAGCAGTACTTC.

V is TRBV30 and J is TRBJ1-2; the D is unclear. Germline CDR1 reads GTSNPN; CDR2 reads SVGIG (reference sequence). CDR3 size: 14 residues. The ends were cut back, 3 bases at V and 4 bases at J, with 15 bases in the middle. The DNA of the CDR3 is TGTGCCTGGAGCGGCTCGAAGGGTAGCTATGGCTACACCTTC. Its protein product is CAWSGSKGSYGYTF.

The gene calls are TRBV12-3 or TRBV12-4 and TRBJ2-3, with 8 bases that match TRBD2. Trimming took 5 bases from V and 1 from J; bases not matched to a gene: 14. The length of the CDR3 is 18 residues. CDR3 sequence: CASSETRGGHSRTDTQYF. CDR3 DNA sequence: TGTGCCAGCAGTGAAACCCGGGGGGGCCACTCCCGCACAGATACGCAGTATTTT.

The V gene is TRBV6-6, the J gene TRBJ1-1, with TRBD1 matching 7 bases. Per the germline V gene, CDR1 is MNHNY and CDR2 is SVGAGI (reference sequence). The CDR3 runs 13 residues. V shed 6 bases, J shed 4 bases, and the junction held 5 bases outside the gene matches. Written as DNA, the CDR3 is TGTGCCAGCAGCAGACAGGGATCCACTGAAGCTTTCTTT. It is translated as CASSRQGSTEAFF.

This clonotype has just one count. This chain links TRBV6-4 with TRBJ1-5; TRBD1 might be the D (6 bases). CDR3 length equals 15 residues. Per germline, CDR1 MRHNA and CDR2 SNTAGT. Trimming took 4 bases from V and 6 from J, leaving 16 bases between them. The CDR3 region has the DNA TGTGCCAGCAGTGCCGGCGGACAGCGGGGTCAGCCCCAGCATTTT. The encoded protein is CASSAGGQRGQPQHF.

The rearrangement links TRBV6-2 or TRBV6-3 to TRBJ1-1; no definite D call. The V end was cut by 6 bases, the J end by 1 base, with 9 bases between. This CDR3 is 13 amino acids long. The V gene's germline CDR1 is MNHEY and CDR2 SVGEGT. CDR3 DNA sequence: TGTGCCAGCAGGGCACACGAGAACACTGAAGCTTTCTTT. It codes for CASRAHENTEAFF.

This clonotype has just one count. The chain joins TRBV7-2 to TRBJ2-3; either TRBD1 or TRBD2 may fit D (5 bases each). The CDR3 runs to 14 residues. The V gene lost 0 bases and the J gene lost 6 bases, with 10 bases spanning the gap. From germline, CDR1 is SGHTA and CDR2 FQGNSA. The CDR3 here is CASSLAPGLDTQYF. In DNA form, the CDR3 reads TGTGCCAGCAGCTTAGCCCCGGGGCTTGATACGCAGTATTTT.

This chain links TRBV20-1 with TRBJ1-1, with TRBD1 matching over 7 bases. The CDR3 runs to 14 residues. V shed 6 bases, J shed 1 base, and the junction held 8 bases outside the gene matches. Germline assignment: CDR1 DFQATT and CDR2 SNEGSKA (reference sequence). This CDR3 reads CSAKWTGRNTEAFF. The CDR3 region has the DNA TGCAGTGCAAAATGGACAGGCAGGAACACTGAAGCTTTCTTT.

This chain links TRBV18 with TRBJ2-1, with 7 bases identical to TRBD1. J lost 3 bases, V lost 5 bases, and 7 bases had no gene match. This CDR3 comprises 15 residues. Germline V gene lookup returns CDR1 KGHSH and CDR2 LQKENI. The CDR3 loop reads CASSSNRGYYNEQFF. The CDR3 DNA reads TGTGCCAGCTCATCCAACAGGGGATACTACAATGAGCAGTTCTTC. Complete variable domain (other parts from reference TRBV18 and TRBJ2-1): NAGVMQNPRHLVRRRGQEARLRCSPMKGHSHVYWYRQLPEEGLKFMVYLQKENIIDESGMPKERFSAEFPKEGPSILRIQQVVRGDSAAYFCASSSNRGYYNEQFFGPGTRLTVL.

This clonotype has only one observation. The chain employs TRBV29-1 and TRBJ1-6, with TRBD1 as a possible D gene (5 bases). CDR1 SQVTM and CDR2 ANQGSEA come from the germline V gene. Trimming left V 5 bases short and J 10 bases short, with 18 bases between. This CDR3 has 14 amino acids. The CDR3, as DNA: TGCAGCGTTAGGTACGCAGGGAGCGAATCACCCCTCCACTTT. Translating gives CSVRYAGSESPLHF.

The rearrangement joins TRBV4-2 to TRBJ1-6, with D possibly matching TRBD1 (5 bases). V was cut by 2 bases and J by 0 bases, with 17 bases left in between. This CDR3 spans 19 amino acids. The germline CDR1 and CDR2 sequences are LGHNA and YNFKEQ. CDR3 sequence reads: CASSQSWTSGSSYNSPLHF. DNA for the CDR3: TGTGCCAGCAGCCAAAGCTGGACAAGCGGGAGCTCCTATAATTCACCCCTCCACTTT.

This chain connects TRBV30 to TRBJ1-1; D ambiguous. The V end was cut by 0 bases, the J end by 0 bases, with 2 bases between. This CDR3 has 12 residues. Germline V gene lookup returns CDR1 GTSNPN and CDR2 SVGIG (reference sequence). The CDR3 bases are TGTGCCTGGAGTGTGTTGAACACTGAAGCTTTCTTT. Protein product: CAWSVLNTEAFF.

The chain recombines TRBV5-1 with TRBJ2-1; D is unclear. Trimming removed 5 bases at V and 0 bases at J, with 6 bases between. CDR1 and CDR2 (germline): SGHRS, YFSETQ. The CDR3 has 13 amino acids. Written as DNA, the CDR3 is TGCGCCAGCAGGCCTGACTCCTACAATGAGCAGTTCTTC. Translation gives CASRPDSYNEQFF.

The chain couples TRBV29-1 to TRBJ2-3; D gene unclear. The germline V gene has CDR1 SQVTM and CDR2 ANQGSEA. V lost 8 bases, J lost 5 bases, and 14 bases lay in between. This CDR3 comprises 12 residues. CDR3 sequence reads: CSPREPGDTQYF. The CDR3 nucleotides are TGCAGCCCCCGTGAGCCGGGAGATACGCAGTATTTT.

V is TRBV2 and J is TRBJ1-1; D gene uncertain. The germline V gene encodes CDR1 SNHLY and CDR2 FYNNEI. The CDR3 is 13 amino acids. With 7 bases removed from V and 0 bases from J, the gap between germline ends came to 9 bases. DNA of the CDR3: TGTGCCAGCATGGAGGCAGTGAACACTGAAGCTTTCTTT. Protein product: CASMEAVNTEAFF.

The chain is built from TRBV6-2 or TRBV6-3 and TRBJ2-4; weak D call: TRBD1 (6 bases). Trimming removed 0 bases from V and 6 bases from J, with 15 bases in between. In germline, CDR1 is MNHEY, CDR2 SVGEGT. CDR3 length equals 16 residues. The CDR3 sequence is CASSYSIRDTLNIQYF. Here the CDR3 DNA reads TGTGCCAGCAGTTACTCGATCCGGGACACCTTAAACATTCAGTACTTC.

This clonotype was detected only a few times. The rearrangement joins TRBV20-1 to TRBJ2-7; D gene ambiguous. This CDR3 has 11 residues. The V and J ends lost 8 bases and 2 bases respectively, with 10 bases between them. CDR1 is DFQATT, CDR2 SNEGSKA, per germline (reference sequence). CDR3 nucleotides: TGCAGTCTTGATAAGACCTACGAGCAGTACTTC. Protein sequence: CSLDKTYEQYF.

The chain joins TRBV12-3 or TRBV12-4 to TRBJ2-4; maybe TRBD1 (6 bases). V was trimmed by 6 bases and J by 2 bases, leaving 11 bases between them. The CDR3 contains 14 residues. The CDR3 spells CASRSQGTKNIQYF. The CDR3 region has the DNA TGTGCCAGCAGGTCCCAGGGGACCAAAAACATTCAGTACTTC.

V gene TRBV30 combines with J gene TRBJ1-2; no clear D gene. Deletions cut 0 bases from V and 2 bases from J, with 13 bases between. This CDR3 comprises 15 residues. Germline-derived CDR1 and CDR2 are GTSNPN and SVGIG (reference sequence). This CDR3 is CAWSVWGALNYGYTF. The CDR3 DNA sequence: TGTGCCTGGAGTGTTTGGGGAGCCCTAAACTATGGCTACACCTTC.

The V and J genes are TRBV12-3 or TRBV12-4 and TRBJ1-2; D unresolved. Deletions cut 3 bases from V and 4 bases from J, with 9 bases between. The CDR3 sequence is 13 residues long. DNA of the CDR3: TGTGCCAGCAGTTTTTACGATCTCTATGGCTACACCTTC. Encoded protein: CASSFYDLYGYTF.

The chain has TRBV27 and TRBJ1-2; D is uncertain. V dropped 3 bases and J dropped 2 bases, with 10 bases sitting between them. Per the germline V gene, CDR1 is MNHEY and CDR2 is SMNVEV (reference sequence). This CDR3 is built from 14 residues. The CDR3 bases are TGTGCCAGCAGTTTGCGTCAGAACAACTATGGCTACACCTTC. This gives the protein CASSLRQNNYGYTF.

CDR3 nucleotide sequence: TGTGCCTGGAGTGTTAGTCGCGAAACGGGGGGCTACACCTTC. It is translated as CAWSVSRETGGYTF. The chain combines TRBV30 with TRBJ1-2; D gene uncertain. Germline lookup yields CDR1 GTSNPN and CDR2 SVGIG (reference sequence). Trimming took 0 bases from V and 8 from J, leaving 16 bases between them. The CDR3 covers 14 residues. Supplemented by reference TRBV30 and TRBJ1-2, the full variable domain reads SQTIHQWPATLVQPVGSPLSLECTVEGTSNPNLYWYRQAAGRGLQLLFYSVGIGQISSEVPQNLSASRPQDRQFILSSKKLLLSDSGFYLCAWSVSRETGGYTFGSGTRLTVV.

V usage is TRBV11-2 and J usage is TRBJ1-2, with D hard to call. CDR1 is SGHAT, CDR2 FQNNGV, per germline. Trimming took off 6 bases at V and 2 bases at J, with 13 bases between the two ends. The CDR3 contains 14 residues. The CDR3 loop is CASRPTEENYGYTF. The CDR3, as DNA: TGTGCCAGCAGGCCCACGGAGGAGAACTATGGCTACACCTTC.